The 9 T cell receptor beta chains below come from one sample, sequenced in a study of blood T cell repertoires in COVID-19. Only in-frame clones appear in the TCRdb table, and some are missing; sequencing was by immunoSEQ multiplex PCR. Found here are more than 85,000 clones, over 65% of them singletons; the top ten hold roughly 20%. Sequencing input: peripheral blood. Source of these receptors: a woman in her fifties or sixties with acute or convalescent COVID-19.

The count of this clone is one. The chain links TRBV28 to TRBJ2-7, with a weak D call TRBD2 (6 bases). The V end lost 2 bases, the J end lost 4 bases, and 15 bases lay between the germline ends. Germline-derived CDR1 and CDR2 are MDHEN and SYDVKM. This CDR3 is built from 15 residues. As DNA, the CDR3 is TGTGCCAGCAGTTTACCGGGGGTGGTCTCTTACGAGCAGTACTTC. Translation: CASSLPGVVSYEQYF.

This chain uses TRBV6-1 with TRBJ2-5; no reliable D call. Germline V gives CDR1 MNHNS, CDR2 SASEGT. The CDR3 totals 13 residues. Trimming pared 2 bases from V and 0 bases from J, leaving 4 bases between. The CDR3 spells CASSELHQETQYF. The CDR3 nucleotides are TGTGCCAGCAGTGAACTACACCAAGAGACCCAGTACTTC.

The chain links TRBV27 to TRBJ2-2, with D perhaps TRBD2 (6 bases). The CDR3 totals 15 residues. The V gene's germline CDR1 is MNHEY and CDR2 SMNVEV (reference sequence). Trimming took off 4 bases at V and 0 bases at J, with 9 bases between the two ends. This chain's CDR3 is CASSSEGPNTGELFF. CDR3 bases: TGTGCCAGCAGTTCGGAGGGACCGAACACCGGGGAGCTGTTTTTT.

The CDR3 sequence: CASSVGSPIIEAFF. CDR3 in DNA: TGTGCCAGCAGCGTAGGGAGTCCGATTATTGAAGCTTTCTTT. The chain carries TRBV7-8 and TRBJ1-1; D is uncertain. CDR3 size: 14 residues. Germline lookup yields CDR1 SGHVS and CDR2 FQNEAQ. V lost 5 bases, J lost 7 bases, and 17 bases lay in between.

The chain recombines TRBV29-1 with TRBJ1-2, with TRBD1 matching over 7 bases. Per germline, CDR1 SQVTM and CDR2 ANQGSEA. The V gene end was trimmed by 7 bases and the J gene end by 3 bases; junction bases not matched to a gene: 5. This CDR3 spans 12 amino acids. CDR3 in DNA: TGCAGCGGGGGGACAGATTACTATGGCTACACCTTC. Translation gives CSGGTDYYGYTF. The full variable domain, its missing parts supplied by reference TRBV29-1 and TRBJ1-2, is SAVISQKPSRDICQRGTSLTIQCQVDSQVTMMFWYRQQPGQSLTLIATANQGSEATYESGFVIDKFPISRPNLTFSTLTVSNMSPEDSSIYLCSGGTDYYGYTFGSGTRLTVV.

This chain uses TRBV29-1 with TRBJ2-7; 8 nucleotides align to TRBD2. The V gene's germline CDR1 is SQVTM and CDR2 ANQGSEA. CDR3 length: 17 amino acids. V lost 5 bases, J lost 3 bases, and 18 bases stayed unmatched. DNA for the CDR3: TGCAGCGTTAGTAGAGGCTTTAGCGGGGAAATGGGCTACGAGCAGTACTTC. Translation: CSVSRGFSGEMGYEQYF.

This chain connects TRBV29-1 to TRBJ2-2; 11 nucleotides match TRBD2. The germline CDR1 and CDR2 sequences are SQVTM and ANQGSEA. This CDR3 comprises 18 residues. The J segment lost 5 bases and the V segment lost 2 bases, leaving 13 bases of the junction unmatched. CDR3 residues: CSVESHGVVAGGTGELFF. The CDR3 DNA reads TGCAGCGTTGAATCCCACGGGGTGGTAGCGGGGGGGACCGGGGAGCTGTTTTTT.

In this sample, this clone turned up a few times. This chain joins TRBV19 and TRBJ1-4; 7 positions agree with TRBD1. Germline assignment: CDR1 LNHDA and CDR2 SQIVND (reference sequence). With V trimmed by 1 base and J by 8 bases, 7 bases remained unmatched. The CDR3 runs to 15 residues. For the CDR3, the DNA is TGTGCCAGTAGTATAGCAGGGGGAGTAGGCGAAAAACTGTTTTTT. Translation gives CASSIAGGVGEKLFF.

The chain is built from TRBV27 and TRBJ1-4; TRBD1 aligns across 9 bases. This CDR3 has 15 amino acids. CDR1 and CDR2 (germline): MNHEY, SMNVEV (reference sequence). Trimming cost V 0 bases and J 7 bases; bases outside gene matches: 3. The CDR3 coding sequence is TGTGCCAGCAGTTTATCGGGGACAGGGCTTGAAAAACTGTTTTTT. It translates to CASSLSGTGLEKLFF.